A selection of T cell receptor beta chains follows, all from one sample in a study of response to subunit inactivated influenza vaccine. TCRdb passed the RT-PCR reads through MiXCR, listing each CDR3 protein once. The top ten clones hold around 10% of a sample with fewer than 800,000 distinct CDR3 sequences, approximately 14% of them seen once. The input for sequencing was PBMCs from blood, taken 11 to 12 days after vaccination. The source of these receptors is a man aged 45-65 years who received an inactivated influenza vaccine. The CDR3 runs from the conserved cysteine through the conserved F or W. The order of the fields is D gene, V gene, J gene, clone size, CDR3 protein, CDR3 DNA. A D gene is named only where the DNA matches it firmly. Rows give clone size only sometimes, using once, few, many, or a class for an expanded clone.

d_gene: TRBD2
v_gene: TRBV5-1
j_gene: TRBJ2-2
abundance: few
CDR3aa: CATRTSGSSGELFF
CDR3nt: TGCGCCACCCGGACTAGCGGGAGTTCCGGGGAGCTGTTTTTT

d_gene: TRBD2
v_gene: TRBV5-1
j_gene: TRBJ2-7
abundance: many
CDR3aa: CASSLASGSREQYF
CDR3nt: TGCGCCAGCAGCTTGGCCAGCGGGAGCCGCGAGCAGTACTTC

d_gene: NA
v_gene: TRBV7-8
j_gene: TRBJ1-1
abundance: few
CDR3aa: CASSFQTEAFF
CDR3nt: TGTGCCAGCAGCTTCCAAACTGAAGCTTTCTTT

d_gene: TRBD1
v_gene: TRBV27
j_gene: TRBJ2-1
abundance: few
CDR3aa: CASRDRYPPSVQFF
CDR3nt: TGTGCCAGCAGGGACAGGTACCCTCCTTCTGTGCAGTTCTTC

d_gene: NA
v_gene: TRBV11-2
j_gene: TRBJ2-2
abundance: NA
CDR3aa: CASSWSDTGELFF
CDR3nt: TGTGCCAGCAGCTGGTCCGACACCGGGGAGCTGTTTTTT

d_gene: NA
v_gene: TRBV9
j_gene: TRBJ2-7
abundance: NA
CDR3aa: CASSGGGRPSEQYF
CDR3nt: TGTGCCAGCAGCGGTGGGGGACGGCCTAGCGAGCAGTACTTC

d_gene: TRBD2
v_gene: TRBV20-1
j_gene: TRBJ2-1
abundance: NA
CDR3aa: CSAPGLAGHEQFF
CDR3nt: TGCAGTGCGCCGGGACTAGCGGGACATGAGCAGTTCTTC

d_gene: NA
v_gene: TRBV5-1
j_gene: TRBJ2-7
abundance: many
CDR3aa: CASSFTVSYEQYF
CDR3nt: TGCGCCAGCAGCTTTACGGTATCCTACGAGCAGTACTTC

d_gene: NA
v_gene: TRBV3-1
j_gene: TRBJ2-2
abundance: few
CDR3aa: CASSQGGTNTGELFF
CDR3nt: TGTGCCAGCAGCCAAGGGGGTACGAACACCGGGGAGCTGTTTTTT

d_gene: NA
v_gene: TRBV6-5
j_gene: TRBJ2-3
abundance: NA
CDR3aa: CASSSYQSGDTQYF
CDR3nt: TGTGCCAGCAGTTCGTACCAGTCCGGAGATACGCAGTATTTT

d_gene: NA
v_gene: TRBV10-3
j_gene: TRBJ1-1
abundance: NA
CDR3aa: CAITDSTNTEAFF
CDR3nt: TGTGCCATCACGGACAGTACGAACACTGAAGCTTTCTTT

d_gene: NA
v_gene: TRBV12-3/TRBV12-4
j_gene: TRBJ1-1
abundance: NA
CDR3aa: CASQLAGEAFF
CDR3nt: TGTGCCAGCCAATTGGCGGGTGAAGCTTTCTTT

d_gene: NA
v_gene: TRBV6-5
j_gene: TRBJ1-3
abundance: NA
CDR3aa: CASSYRRSGNTIYF
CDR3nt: TGTGCCAGCAGTTATCGCCGCTCTGGAAACACCATATATTTT

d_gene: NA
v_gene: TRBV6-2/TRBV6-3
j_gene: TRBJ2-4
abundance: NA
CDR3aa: CASSYRSGIQYF
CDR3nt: TGTGCCAGCAGTTACAGGTCAGGCATTCAGTACTTC

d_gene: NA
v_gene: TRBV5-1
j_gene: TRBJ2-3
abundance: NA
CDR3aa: CASSGGALSTDTQYF
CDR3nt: TGCGCCAGCAGCGGGGGGGCTCTTAGCACAGATACGCAGTATTTT

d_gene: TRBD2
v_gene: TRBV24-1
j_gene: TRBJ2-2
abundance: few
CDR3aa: CATSDLVVGGASGELFF
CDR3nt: TGTGCCACCAGTGATTTGGTCGTCGGGGGGGCCTCCGGGGAGCTGTTTTTT

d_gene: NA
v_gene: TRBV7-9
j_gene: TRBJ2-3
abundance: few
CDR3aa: CASSYPWGGGTDTQYF
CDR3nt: TGTGCCAGCAGCTACCCCTGGGGCGGAGGCACAGATACGCAGTATTTT

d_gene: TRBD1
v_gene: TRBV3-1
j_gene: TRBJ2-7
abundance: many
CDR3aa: CASSYGQVTYEQYF
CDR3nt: TGTGCCAGCAGCTATGGACAGGTAACCTACGAGCAGTACTTC

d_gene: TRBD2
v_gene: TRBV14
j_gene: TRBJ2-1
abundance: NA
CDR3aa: CASSQDSVLLAGVGVYNEQFF
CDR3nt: TGTGCCAGCAGCCAAGATTCCGTACTCCTAGCGGGAGTTGGGGTTTACAATGAGCAGTTCTTC

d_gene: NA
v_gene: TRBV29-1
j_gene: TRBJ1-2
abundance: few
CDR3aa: CSVEDPRTDYGYTF
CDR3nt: TGCAGCGTTGAAGATCCGAGGACAGACTATGGCTACACCTTC

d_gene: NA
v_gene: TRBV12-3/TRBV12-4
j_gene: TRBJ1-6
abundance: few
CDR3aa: CASSLQGLDSPLHF
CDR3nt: TGTGCCAGCAGTTTACAGGGCCTTGATTCACCCCTCCACTTT

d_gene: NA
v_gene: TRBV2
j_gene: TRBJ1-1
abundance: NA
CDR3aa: CASSVRGGTEAFF
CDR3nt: TGTGCCAGCAGTGTGCGGGGCGGCACTGAAGCTTTCTTT

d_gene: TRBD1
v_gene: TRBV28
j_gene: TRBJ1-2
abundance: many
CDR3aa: CASSLGQGAGGYTF
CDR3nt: TGTGCCAGCAGCTTGGGACAGGGGGCCGGTGGCTACACCTTC

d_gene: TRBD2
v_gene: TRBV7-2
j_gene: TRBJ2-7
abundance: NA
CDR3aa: CASSFRTSGITYEQYF
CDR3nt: TGTGCCAGCAGCTTCAGGACTAGCGGGATAACCTACGAGCAGTACTTC

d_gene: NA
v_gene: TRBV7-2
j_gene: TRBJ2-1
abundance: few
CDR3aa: CASSWLAYQNEQFF
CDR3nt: TGTGCCAGCAGCTGGCTAGCCTATCAGAATGAGCAGTTCTTC

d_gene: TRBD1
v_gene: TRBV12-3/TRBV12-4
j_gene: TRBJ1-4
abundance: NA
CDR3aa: CASSPGQGGRVKLFF
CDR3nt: TGTGCCAGCAGTCCAGGACAGGGTGGGAGGGTAAAACTGTTTTTT

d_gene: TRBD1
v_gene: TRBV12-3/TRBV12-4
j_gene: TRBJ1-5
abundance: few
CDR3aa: CASSRTGGTNQPQHF
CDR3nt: TGTGCCAGCAGTCGGACAGGCGGTACCAATCAGCCCCAGCATTTT

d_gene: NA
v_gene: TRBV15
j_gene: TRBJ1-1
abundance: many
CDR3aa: CATSRDLAGDTEAFF
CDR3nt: TGTGCCACCAGCAGAGACCTCGCAGGGGACACTGAAGCTTTCTTT

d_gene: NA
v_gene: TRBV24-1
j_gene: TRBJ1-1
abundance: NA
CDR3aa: CATSDLNGRGAFF
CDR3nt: TGTGCCACCAGTGATTTAAACGGACGCGGGGCTTTCTTT

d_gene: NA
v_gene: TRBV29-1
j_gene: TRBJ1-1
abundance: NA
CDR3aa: CSVARVGNTEAFF
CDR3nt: TGCAGCGTTGCTAGGGTCGGGAACACTGAAGCTTTCTTT

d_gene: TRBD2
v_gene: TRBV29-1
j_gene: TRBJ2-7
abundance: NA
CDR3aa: CSVEQRKREGPYEQYF
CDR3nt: TGCAGCGTTGAACAGAGGAAGCGGGAGGGCCCTTACGAGCAGTACTTC

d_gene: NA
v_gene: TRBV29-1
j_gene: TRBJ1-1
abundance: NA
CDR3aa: CSVENSHEAFF
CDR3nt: TGCAGCGTTGAAAACAGCCATGAAGCTTTCTTT

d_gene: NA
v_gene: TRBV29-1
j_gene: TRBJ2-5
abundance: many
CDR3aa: CSVGVSETQYF
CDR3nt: TGCAGCGTTGGCGTGTCAGAGACCCAGTACTTC

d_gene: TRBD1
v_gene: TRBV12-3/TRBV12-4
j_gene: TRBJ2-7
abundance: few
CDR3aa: CASSPGQGKYEQYF
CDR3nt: TGTGCCAGCAGCCCCGGACAGGGGAAATACGAGCAGTACTTC

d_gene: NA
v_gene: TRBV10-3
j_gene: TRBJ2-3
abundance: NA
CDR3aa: CAISETYGSDTQYF
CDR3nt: TGTGCCATCAGTGAGACGTACGGGTCAGATACGCAGTATTTT

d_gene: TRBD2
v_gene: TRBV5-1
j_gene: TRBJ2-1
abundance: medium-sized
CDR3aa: CASRWAGGVYNEQFF
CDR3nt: TGCGCCAGCCGCTGGGCGGGGGGGGTTTACAATGAGCAGTTCTTC

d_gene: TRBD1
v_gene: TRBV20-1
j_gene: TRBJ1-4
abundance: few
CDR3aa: CSASGQGRREKLFF
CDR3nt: TGCAGTGCTAGCGGACAGGGGAGGCGGGAAAAACTGTTTTTT

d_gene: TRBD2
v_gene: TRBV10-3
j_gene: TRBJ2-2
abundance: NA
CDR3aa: CAAGLAGATGELFF
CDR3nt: TGTGCCGCTGGACTAGCGGGGGCCACCGGGGAGCTGTTTTTT

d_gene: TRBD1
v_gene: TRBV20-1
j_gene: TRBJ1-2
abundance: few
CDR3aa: CSARDLKDRGGGYTF
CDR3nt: TGCAGTGCTAGAGATCTCAAGGACAGGGGAGGGGGCTACACCTTC